This T cell receptor beta chain is from a study of blood T cell repertoires in COVID-19. Sequencing was performed with immunoSEQ multiplex PCR; in TCRdb, only in-frame clones are kept and a portion is missing. The repertoire holds some 100,000 clones, with roughly 88% as singletons. CDR3 length: 13 amino acids. From germline, CDR1 is KGHSH and CDR2 LQKENI. The V end lost 3 bases, the J end lost 8 bases, and 11 bases lay between the germline ends. The chain combines TRBV18 with TRBJ2-1; D is ambiguous. The sample consisted of peripheral blood. The receptor was isolated from an older woman with acute or convalescent COVID-19. The CDR3 DNA is TGTGCCAGCTCACCGGGTCTAGTCTATGAGCAGTTCTTC. Translation gives CASSPGLVYEQFF. The full variable domain, completed using reference TRBV18 and TRBJ2-1, is NAGVMQNPRHLVRRRGQEARLRCSPMKGHSHVYWYRQLPEEGLKFMVYLQKENIIDESGMPKERFSAEFPKEGPSILRIQQVVRGDSAAYFCASSPGLVYEQFFGPGTRLTVL.